This T cell receptor (beta chain) was documented in a study of blood T cell repertoires in COVID-19. Study overall: The United States, Italy and Spain provided the acute and convalescent COVID-19 samples. PBMCs, B-cell-depleted T cells, or T cells provided the cDNA or gDNA that made up the material.

Clones were read by immunoSEQ multiplex PCR, and TCRdb kept only the in-frame ones, dropping some. The sample holds under 200,000 clones, over 70% seen once. Germline V gives CDR1 SGHRS, CDR2 YFSETQ. The CDR3 spans 16 residues. V was clipped by 5 bases and J by 0 bases, with 17 bases between them. The TCR comes from a man in his 70s with acute or convalescent COVID-19. Sequencing used peripheral blood. The chain has TRBV5-1 and TRBJ1-1, with a tentative D call TRBD1 (6 bases). CDR3 nucleotides: TGCGCCAGCAGAATGGGAGAGACAGGAATGAACACTGAAGCTTTCTTT. Amino acid sequence: CASRMGETGMNTEAFF.